The T cell receptor beta chain under discussion was sequenced for a study of T cells in Graves' hyperthyroidism and ophthalmopathy. General study results and limits: Model output signaled ophthalmopathy a median roughly 6.1 months ahead of onset. From stable hyperthyroidism, ophthalmopathy was set apart by a 13 V-J model.

Graves' hyperthyroidism is called stable when ophthalmopathy does not progress within 18 months. Amplification targeted TCR beta CDR3 regions from RNA transcripts. TCR CDR3 underwent first-round RT-PCR with the HTBI primer set. TCRdb re-called the multiplex PCR reads through MiXCR, storing one row per CDR3 protein. This sample has more than 600,000 distinct CDR3 sequences, with around 17% found just once. V was trimmed by 5 bases and J by 2 bases, leaving 10 bases between them. CDR1 is SGHAT and CDR2 is FQNNGV in the germline V gene. This CDR3 contains 14 residues. This clonotype was counted at least ten times. The antigen is not known.

V gene TRBV11-2 combines with J gene TRBJ2-1; weak D call: TRBD1 (5 bases). The sample comprised blood. The clonotype was recovered from a man aged 18 to 29 with Graves' hyperthyroidism. CDR3 nucleotide sequence: TGTGCCAGCAGCATTGACAGAACCTACAATGAGCAGTTCTTC. Translation: CASSIDRTYNEQFF. Full variable domain (rest looked up from reference TRBV11-2 and TRBJ2-1): EAGVAQSPRYKIIEKRQSVAFWCNPISGHATLYWYQQILGQGPKLLIQFQNNGVVDDSQLPKDRFSAERLKGVDSTLKIQPAKLEDSAVYLCASSIDRTYNEQFFGPGTRLTVL.